Each of the 13 T cell receptor beta chains below was sequenced from the same sample in a study of blood T cell repertoires in COVID-19. Repertoires were generated with immunoSEQ multiplex PCR, while TCRdb's copy carries only in-frame clones and drops some. The table shows approximately 250,000 clones, with approximately 85% occurring only once. Sequenced input: peripheral blood. These receptors were taken from a man aged 45-65 years with COVID-19, enrolled during active disease.

This chain joins TRBV5-1 and TRBJ2-5; 8 bases are shared with TRBD1. Germline V gene data show CDR1 as SGHRS and CDR2 as YFSETQ. Trimming at V came to 4 bases and at J to 4 bases, leaving 12 bases not matched to a gene. The CDR3 is 16 amino acids. Written as DNA, the CDR3 is TGCGCCAGCAGCGGAGCGGCAGGGGGCATTGGAGAGACCCAGTACTTC. Its translation: CASSGAAGGIGETQYF.

This clone occurred once. This chain connects TRBV10-2 to TRBJ1-5; D gene uncertain. V was pared by 0 bases and J by 4 bases, with 7 bases between. Looked up from germline, CDR1 is WSHSY and CDR2 is SAAADI. The CDR3 runs 14 residues. This CDR3 reads CASSESTRNQPQHF. CDR3 bases: TGCGCCAGCAGTGAGTCGACAAGGAATCAGCCCCAGCATTTT.

This chain joins TRBV4-2 and TRBJ1-5; D call uncertain. Trimming cost V 0 bases and J 5 bases, with 5 bases left between them. CDR1 and CDR2 (germline): LGHNA, YNFKEQ. The CDR3 is 13 residues long. CDR3: CASSQDSDQPQHF. CDR3 sequence (DNA): TGTGCCAGCAGCCAAGACAGCGATCAGCCCCAGCATTTT.

CDR3 amino acids: CASSLYSHYGYTF. CDR3 DNA sequence: TGTGCCAGCAGCTTGTACAGTCACTATGGCTACACCTTC. The rearrangement joins TRBV5-6 to TRBJ1-2; unclear D gene. The germline CDR1 and CDR2 sequences are SGHDT and YYEEEE. This CDR3 comprises 13 residues. V lost 1 base and J lost 3, with 7 bases in between.

V gene TRBV5-6 combines with J gene TRBJ2-7; 9 bases fit TRBD1. Germline CDR1 and CDR2: SGHDT and YYEEEE. The CDR3 contains 17 residues. V lost 2 bases to trimming and J lost 4 bases; unmatched junction nucleotides: 13. The CDR3 coding sequence is TGTGCCAGCAGCTTTCCCTCGCCGGGACAGGGTTTGTACGAGCAGTACTTC. Its protein is CASSFPSPGQGLYEQYF.

The rearrangement links TRBV5-1 to TRBJ2-1; 7 bases line up with TRBD1. CDR1 and CDR2 from the germline V gene are SGHRS and YFSETQ. The CDR3 is 13 amino acids. The J segment lost 3 bases and the V segment lost 6 bases, leaving 3 bases of the junction unmatched. The CDR3 nucleotides read TGCGCCAGCACCGGGACAGTCTACAATGAGCAGTTCTTC. As protein: CASTGTVYNEQFF.

As concerns this clone: This CDR3 is also generated by other DNA sequences in the sample. This sequence joins TRBV3-1 (or the pseudogene TRBV3-2) and TRBJ2-5; 7 nucleotides line up with TRBD1. Germline lookup yields CDR1 LGHDT and CDR2 YNNKEL (reference sequence). J was trimmed by 3 bases and V by 1 base; bases with no gene match: 2. This CDR3 spans 14 amino acids. This CDR3 reads CASSQGGGEETQYF. In DNA, the CDR3 is TGTGCCAGCAGCCAAGGAGGGGGCGAAGAGACCCAGTACTTC.

The CDR3 region is CASSISGTSDTQYF. The CDR3 DNA reads as TGTGCCAGTAGTATATCAGGCACCTCCGATACGCAGTATTTT. The J gene is TRBJ2-3, the V gene TRBV19; no definite D call. Germline V gene data show CDR1 as LNHDA and CDR2 as SQIVND (reference sequence). Trimming cost V 2 bases and J 6 bases, with 12 bases left between them. CDR3 length: 14 amino acids.

The rearrangement uses TRBV2 and TRBJ1-5; D is unresolved. Germline assignment: CDR1 SNHLY and CDR2 FYNNEI. Trimming took off 7 bases at V and 0 bases at J, with 10 bases between the two ends. The length of the CDR3 is 14 residues. CDR3 bases: TGTGCCAGCAACCGGGAAAATAGCAATCAGCCCCAGCATTTT. It yields the protein CASNRENSNQPQHF.

This clone was picked up a small number of times. The chain has TRBV7-9 and TRBJ2-1; 10 bases line up with TRBD2. The J segment lost 15 bases and the V segment lost 5 bases, leaving 13 bases of the junction unmatched. CDR3 length: 14 residues. Germline CDR1 and CDR2: SEHNR and FQNEAQ (reference sequence). The CDR3 bases are TGTGCCAGCAGCGTAGAGGGAAGCGGGGGGGAACCGTTCTTC. Its translation: CASSVEGSGGEPFF.

This chain connects TRBV7-9 to TRBJ1-4; 11 nucleotides agree with TRBD1. Germline lookup yields CDR1 SEHNR and CDR2 FQNEAQ (reference sequence). CDR3 length equals 14 residues. V trimming: 4 bases; J trimming: 7 bases; junction bases outside the gene matches: 2. The CDR3 DNA is TGTGCCAGCAGCTCGGGACAGGGGGTTGAAAAACTGTTTTTT. This sequence encodes CASSSGQGVEKLFF. Full variable domain (missing parts from reference TRBV7-9 and TRBJ1-4): DTGVSQNPRHKITKRGQNVTFRCDPISEHNRLYWYRQTLGQGPEFLTYFQNEAQLEKSRLLSDRFSAERPKGSFSTLEIQRTEQGDSAMYLCASSSGQGVEKLFFGSGTQLSVL.

This chain connects TRBV18 to TRBJ1-2, with unresolved D. The V end lost 5 bases, the J end lost 5 bases, and 12 bases lay between the germline ends. Germline V gives CDR1 KGHSH, CDR2 LQKENI. The CDR3 extends over 13 amino acids. CDR3 loop: CASSSRGTYGYTF. The CDR3 DNA reads as TGTGCCAGCTCATCTCGGGGTACATATGGCTACACCTTC.

The chain uses TRBV27 and TRBJ2-3; 9 positions match TRBD2. Trimming took 4 bases from V and 2 from J; bases not matched to a gene: 13. Germline V CDR1 and CDR2: MNHEY, SMNVEV (reference sequence). The CDR3 runs 18 residues. Here the CDR3 reads CASSYQGLANGPTDTQYF. The CDR3 DNA follows: TGTGCCAGCAGTTATCAGGGACTAGCAAACGGGCCCACAGATACGCAGTATTTT.